The 6 T cell receptor beta chains in this list originate from one sample, sequenced in a study of blood T cell repertoires in COVID-19. The method was immunoSEQ multiplex PCR; TCRdb's version includes in-frame clones alone and lacks a portion of them. The repertoire consists of about 390,000 clones, with approximately 87% occurring once and the leading ten covering approximately 9.3%. Sequencing was done on a sample of PBMCs or T cells enriched from blood (not recorded which). The receptors originated from a woman aged 45-60 years who had recovered from COVID-19.

The V gene is TRBV3-1 (or the pseudogene TRBV3-2), the J gene TRBJ1-2; weak D call: TRBD1 (5 bases). The germline V gene has CDR1 LGHDT and CDR2 YNNKEL (reference sequence). The CDR3 runs 12 residues. Trimming pared 5 bases from V and 3 bases from J, leaving 7 bases between. The CDR3 reads CASSATDYGYTF. CDR3 in DNA: TGTGCCAGCAGCGCGACAGACTATGGCTACACCTTC.

The chain employs TRBV9 and TRBJ2-3, with TRBD2 matching over 8 bases. The V gene end was trimmed by 0 bases and the J gene end by 3 bases; junction bases not matched to a gene: 6. This CDR3 has 16 residues. The V gene's germline CDR1 is SGDLS and CDR2 YYNGEE. The DNA of the CDR3 is TGTGCCAGCAGCGTAGGGGCAACTAGCGGAACAGATACGCAGTATTTT. Translation: CASSVGATSGTDTQYF.

Only a few counts were recorded for this clone. The rearrangement links TRBV19 to TRBJ1-1; D is unclear. The CDR3 totals 14 residues. Germline CDR1 LNHDA, CDR2 SQIVND (reference sequence). Trimming left V 6 bases short and J 5 bases short, with 16 bases between. The CDR3 loop is CASRDLGPGTEAFF. The CDR3 region has the DNA TGTGCCAGTAGAGACTTGGGCCCGGGAACTGAAGCTTTCTTT.

V gene TRBV12-5 combines with J gene TRBJ2-7; 7 nucleotides line up with TRBD1. The V segment lost 1 base and the J segment 6 bases; nucleotides outside the gene matches: 3. This CDR3 contains 13 residues. CDR1 is LGHNT and CDR2 is FRNRAP in the germline V gene. CDR3 nucleotide sequence: TGTGCTAGTGGTTTGGGACAGGGTCGCGAGCAGTACTTC. As protein: CASGLGQGREQYF.

The rearrangement links TRBV6-2 or TRBV6-3 to TRBJ2-3; 10 positions match TRBD2. CDR3 length: 16 residues. CDR1 and CDR2 from the germline V gene are MNHEY and SVGEGT. The trim removed 6 bases at V and 0 bases at J, leaving 6 bases unmatched. CDR3 loop: CASSILAGYSTDTQYF. In nucleotides, the CDR3 is TGTGCCAGCAGCATACTAGCGGGGTATAGCACAGATACGCAGTATTTT.

This chain links TRBV7-9 with TRBJ1-6, with 8 bases lining up with TRBD1. From germline, CDR1 is SEHNR and CDR2 FQNEAQ (reference sequence). V was clipped by 1 base and J by 6 bases; unmatched bases: 5. The CDR3 extends over 16 amino acids. CDR3 nucleotide sequence: TGTGCCAGCAGCTTAGTCAGGGGGCCGGCTAATTCACCCCTCCACTTT. Its translation is CASSLVRGPANSPLHF.